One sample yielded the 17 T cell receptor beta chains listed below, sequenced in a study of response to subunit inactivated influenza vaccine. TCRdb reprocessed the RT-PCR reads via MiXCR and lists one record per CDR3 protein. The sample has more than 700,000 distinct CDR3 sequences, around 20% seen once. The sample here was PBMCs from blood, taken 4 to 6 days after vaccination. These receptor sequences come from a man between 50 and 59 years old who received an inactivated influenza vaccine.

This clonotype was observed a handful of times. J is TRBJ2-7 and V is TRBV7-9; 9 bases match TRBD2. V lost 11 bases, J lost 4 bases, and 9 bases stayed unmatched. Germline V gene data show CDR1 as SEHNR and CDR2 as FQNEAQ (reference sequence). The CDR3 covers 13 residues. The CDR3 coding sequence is TGTGCCGTAGAAGCGGGGGGCGATTACGAGCAGTACTTC. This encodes CAVEAGGDYEQYF.

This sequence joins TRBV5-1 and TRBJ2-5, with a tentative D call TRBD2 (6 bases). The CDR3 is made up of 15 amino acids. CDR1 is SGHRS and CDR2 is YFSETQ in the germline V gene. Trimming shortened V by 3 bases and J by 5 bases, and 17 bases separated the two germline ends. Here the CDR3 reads CASSSRRGLRETQYF. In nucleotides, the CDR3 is TGCGCCAGCAGCTCGCGAAGGGGACTGCGGGAGACCCAGTACTTC.

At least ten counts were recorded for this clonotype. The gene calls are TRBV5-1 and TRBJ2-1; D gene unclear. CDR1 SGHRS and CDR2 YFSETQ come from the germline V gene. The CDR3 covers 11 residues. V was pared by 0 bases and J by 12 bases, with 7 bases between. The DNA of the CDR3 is TGCGCCAGCAGCTTGGAGTCTCTGCAGTTCTTC. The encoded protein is CASSLESLQFF.

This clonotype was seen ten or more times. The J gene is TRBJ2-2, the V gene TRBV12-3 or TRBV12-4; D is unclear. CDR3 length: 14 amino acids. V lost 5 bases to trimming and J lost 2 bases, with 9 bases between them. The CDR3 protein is CASSPSPNTGELFF. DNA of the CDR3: TGTGCCAGCAGTCCTAGTCCTAACACCGGGGAGCTGTTTTTT.

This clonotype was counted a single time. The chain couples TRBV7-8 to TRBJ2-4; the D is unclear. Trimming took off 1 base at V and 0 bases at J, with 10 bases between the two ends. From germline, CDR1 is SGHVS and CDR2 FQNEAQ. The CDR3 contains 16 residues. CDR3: CASSLGVGLAKNIQYF. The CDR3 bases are TGTGCCAGCAGCTTAGGGGTCGGGCTAGCCAAAAACATTCAGTACTTC. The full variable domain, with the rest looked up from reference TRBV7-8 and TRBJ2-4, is GAGVSQSPRYKVAKRGQDVALRCDPISGHVSLFWYQQALGQGPEFLTYFQNEAQLDKSGLPSDRFFAERPEGSVSTLKIQRTQQEDSAVYLCASSLGVGLAKNIQYFGAGTRLSVL.

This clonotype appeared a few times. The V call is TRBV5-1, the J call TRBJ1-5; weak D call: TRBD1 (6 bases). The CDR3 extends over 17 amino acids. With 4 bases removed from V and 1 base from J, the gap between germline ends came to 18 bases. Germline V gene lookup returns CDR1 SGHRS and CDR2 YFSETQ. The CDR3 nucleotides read TGCGCCAGCAGCCTCAAAGGGGGAGGGGGAAGCAATCAGCCCCAGCATTTT. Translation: CASSLKGGGGSNQPQHF.

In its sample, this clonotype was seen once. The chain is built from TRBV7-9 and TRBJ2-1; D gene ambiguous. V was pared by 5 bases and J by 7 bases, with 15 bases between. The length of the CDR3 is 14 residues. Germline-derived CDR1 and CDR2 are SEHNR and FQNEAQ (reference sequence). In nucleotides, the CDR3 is TGTGCCAGCAGCGTTAACCCGGACCTGAATGAGCAGTTCTTC. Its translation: CASSVNPDLNEQFF.

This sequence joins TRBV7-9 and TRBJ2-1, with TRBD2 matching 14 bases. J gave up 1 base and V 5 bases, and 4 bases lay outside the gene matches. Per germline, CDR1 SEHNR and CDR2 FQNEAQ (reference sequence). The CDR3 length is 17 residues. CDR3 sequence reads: CASSGGLAGGSYNEQFF. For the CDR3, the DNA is TGTGCCAGCAGCGGCGGACTAGCGGGGGGTTCCTACAATGAGCAGTTCTTC.

The CDR3 sequence is CAWTRSYNEQFF. CDR3 bases: TGTGCCTGGACTAGATCCTACAATGAGCAGTTCTTC. V and J are TRBV30 and TRBJ2-1; no definite D call. Trimming pared 4 bases from V and 1 base from J, leaving 5 bases between. The CDR3 runs to 12 residues. Germline CDR1 is GTSNPN and CDR2 is SVGIG (reference sequence). Drawing the rest from reference TRBV30 and TRBJ2-1, the complete variable domain is SQTIHQWPATLVQPVGSPLSLECTVEGTSNPNLYWYRQAAGRGLQLLFYSVGIGQISSEVPQNLSASRPQDRQFILSSKKLLLSDSGFYLCAWTRSYNEQFFGPGTRLTVL.

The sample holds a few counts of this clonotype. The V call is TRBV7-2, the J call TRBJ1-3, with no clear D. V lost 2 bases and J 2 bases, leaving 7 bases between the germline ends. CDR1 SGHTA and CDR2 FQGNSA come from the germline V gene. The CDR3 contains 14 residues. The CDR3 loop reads CASSLTLTGNTIYF. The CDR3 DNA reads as TGTGCCAGCAGCTTAACGTTGACTGGAAACACCATATATTTT.

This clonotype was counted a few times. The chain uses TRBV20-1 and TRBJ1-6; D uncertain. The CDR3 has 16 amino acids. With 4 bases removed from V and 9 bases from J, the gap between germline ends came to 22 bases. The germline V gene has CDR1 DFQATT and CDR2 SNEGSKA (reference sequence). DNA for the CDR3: TGCAGTGCTATACCTCTCGTCGGGCCTAAGGGTTCACCCCTCCACTTT. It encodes CSAIPLVGPKGSPLHF.

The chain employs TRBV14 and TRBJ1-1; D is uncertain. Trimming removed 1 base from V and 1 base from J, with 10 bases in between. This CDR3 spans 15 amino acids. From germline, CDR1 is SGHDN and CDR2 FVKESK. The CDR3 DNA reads TGTGCCAGCAGCCAAGTTGTTCTACGGAACACTGAAGCTTTCTTT. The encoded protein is CASSQVVLRNTEAFF.

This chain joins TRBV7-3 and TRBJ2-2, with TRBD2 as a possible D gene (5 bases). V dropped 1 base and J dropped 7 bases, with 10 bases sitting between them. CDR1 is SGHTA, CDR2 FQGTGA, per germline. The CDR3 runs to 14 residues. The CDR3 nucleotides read TGTGCCAGCAGCTTAAGCTCTGCGGGCGGGGAGCTGTTTTTT. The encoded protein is CASSLSSAGGELFF.

For the CDR3, the DNA is TGTGCCAGCAGTTACTCGCCGGTGGACGGGGAGCTGTTTTTT. This gives the protein CASSYSPVDGELFF. The chain is built from TRBV6-5 and TRBJ2-2; D is ambiguous. Germline-derived CDR1 and CDR2 are MNHEY and SVGAGI. There are 14 residues in the CDR3. The ends were cut back, 0 bases at V and 7 bases at J, with 9 bases in the middle.

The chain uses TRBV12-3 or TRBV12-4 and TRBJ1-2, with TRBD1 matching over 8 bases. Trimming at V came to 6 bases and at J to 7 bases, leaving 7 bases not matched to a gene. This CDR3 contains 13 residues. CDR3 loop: CASRTTGEVGYTF. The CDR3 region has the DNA TGTGCCAGCAGGACGACAGGGGAAGTTGGCTACACCTTC.

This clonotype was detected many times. CDR3 amino acids: CASSGLAGSSYNEQFF. The CDR3 DNA follows: TGTGCCAGCAGCGGGCTAGCGGGGAGCTCCTACAATGAGCAGTTCTTC. The chain uses TRBV7-9 and TRBJ2-1; 9 bases are a match to TRBD2. This CDR3 region has 16 residues. Losses at the gene ends were 5 bases for V and 0 bases for J; bases not matched to a gene: 5. Germline assignment: CDR1 SEHNR and CDR2 FQNEAQ (reference sequence).

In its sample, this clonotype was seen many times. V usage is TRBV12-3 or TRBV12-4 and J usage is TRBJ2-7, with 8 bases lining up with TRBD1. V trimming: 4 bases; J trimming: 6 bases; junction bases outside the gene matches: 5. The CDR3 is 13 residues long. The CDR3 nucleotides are TGTGCCAGCAGTTCAGGGGGCGAGGTCGAGCAGTACTTC. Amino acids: CASSSGGEVEQYF.